This T cell receptor beta chain is drawn from a study of blood T cells in healthy people across ages. This clonotype has only a few counts. What it binds is unknown. The CDR3 runs 14 residues. V was shortened by 1 base and J by 2 bases, with 9 bases between the two germline ends. The germline gives CDR1 DFQATT, CDR2 SNEGSKA (reference sequence). Points from the study as a whole: Any conclusive comparison of naive versus antigen-experienced cells was prevented by using unsorted PBMCs.

Together with a sample-barcoded 5' primer, a J-beta primer mix was included in a second PCR lasting about 6 to 11 cycles. Each cDNA molecule received a tag from a template-switch adaptor that had 12 random nucleotides. TCRdb used MiXCR to reprocess the 5' RACE reads, holding one entry per CDR3 protein. Among some 1 million distinct CDR3 sequences, under 55% were seen once, and the ten largest hold approximately 17%. The chain is built from TRBV20-1 and TRBJ1-5; D remains unclear. The sequenced sample consisted of blood. The receptor was derived from a woman aged 55-69 years in good health. The CDR3 loop is CSARVTGGNQPQHF. In DNA, the CDR3 is TGCAGTGCTAGAGTTACCGGCGGCAATCAGCCCCAGCATTTT.